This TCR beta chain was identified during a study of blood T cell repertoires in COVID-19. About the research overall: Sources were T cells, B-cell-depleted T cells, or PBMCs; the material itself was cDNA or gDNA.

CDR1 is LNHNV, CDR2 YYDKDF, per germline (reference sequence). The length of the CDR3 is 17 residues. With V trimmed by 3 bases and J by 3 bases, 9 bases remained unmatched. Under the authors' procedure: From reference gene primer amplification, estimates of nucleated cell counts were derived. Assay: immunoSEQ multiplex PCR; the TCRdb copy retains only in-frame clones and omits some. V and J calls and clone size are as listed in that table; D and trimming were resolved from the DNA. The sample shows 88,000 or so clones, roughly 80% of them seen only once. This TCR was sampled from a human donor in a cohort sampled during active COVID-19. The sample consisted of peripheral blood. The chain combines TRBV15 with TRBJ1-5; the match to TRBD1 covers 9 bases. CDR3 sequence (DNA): TGTGCCACCAGCAGGGGCCCGGGACAGGGACTCAATCAGCCCCAGCATTTT. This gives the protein CATSRGPGQGLNQPQHF.